The present TCR beta chain was sequenced within a study of PD-1 blockade in classical Hodgkin lymphoma. Germline-derived CDR1 and CDR2 are KGHSY and FQNENV. V shed 4 bases and J 4 bases; nucleotides not matched to a gene: 3. The CDR3 length is 13 residues. Study-wide results and limits: Nivolumab initiated under 1 year post-ASCT led to patient exclusion.

All patients experienced relapse after autologous stem cell transplantation, and brentuximab vedotin exposure was variable. Repertoires were generated with immunoSEQ multiplex PCR, while TCRdb's copy carries only in-frame clones and drops some. The sample consists of 15,000 or so clones, 75% to 85% of them appearing once. Points on this clone: Its target is not known.

V is TRBV16 and J is TRBJ1-2; 7 nucleotides line up with TRBD1. The sequence derives from a human donor with classical Hodgkin lymphoma. The sequenced sample was peripheral blood mononuclear cells (PBMCs), obtained at baseline. The CDR3 nucleotides are TGTGCCAGCAGCCCGGGACAGTTCTATGGCTACACCTTC. This translates into CASSPGQFYGYTF.